These 3 T cell receptor beta chains share one sample of origin, sequenced in a study of blood T cell repertoires in COVID-19. Sequenced by immunoSEQ multiplex PCR; TCRdb stores in-frame clones only, minus some. The sample holds 35,000 to 45,000 clones, roughly nine tenths seen once. Sequencing was done on a sample of peripheral blood. The receptors were gathered from a man aged 45-65 years with active COVID-19.

This clone has only one observation. The J gene is TRBJ2-1, the V gene TRBV27, with 8 positions matching TRBD2. Germline CDR1 MNHEY, CDR2 SMNVEV (reference sequence). The V and J ends lost 0 bases and 5 bases, in that order; junction bases with no gene match: 0. This CDR3 spans 14 amino acids. CDR3 nucleotides: TGTGCCAGCAGTTTATCCGGGGGGGACAATGAGCAGTTCTTC. It is translated as CASSLSGGDNEQFF.

The chain's CDR3 is CASSQPPGTGDEKLFF. The CDR3 DNA is TGTGCCAGCAGTCAACCCCCCGGGACAGGTGATGAAAAACTGTTTTTT. The chain joins TRBV28 to TRBJ1-4; 8 bases line up with TRBD1. V gave up 5 bases and J gave up 6 bases; unmatched junction bases: 11. The CDR3 has 16 residues. CDR1 and CDR2 from the germline V gene are MDHEN and SYDVKM.

This chain joins TRBV7-2 and TRBJ2-7; D unclear. This CDR3 region has 14 residues. Germline values: CDR1 SGHTA, CDR2 FQGNSA. V lost 5 bases and J lost 3, with 14 bases in between. CDR3 in amino acids: CASSTYRQNYEQYF. As DNA, the CDR3 is TGTGCCAGCAGCACATACCGACAAAACTACGAGCAGTACTTC.